This is a list of T cell receptor beta chains from one sample in a study of blood T cell repertoires in COVID-19. The repertoire was sequenced with immunoSEQ multiplex PCR; TCRdb's copy has only in-frame clones and lacks some. The sample lists 260,000 or so clones, roughly 86% seen once, with about 0.7% in the top ten. The sample taken for sequencing was peripheral blood. All receptors come from a human donor in a cohort sampled during active COVID-19. Each CDR3 is given with its conserved first and last residue. The order of the fields is clone size, D gene, J gene, V gene, CDR3 DNA, CDR3 protein. D genes are given only for firm matches. Rows give clone size only sometimes, using once, few, many, or a class for an expanded clone.

NA	TRBD1	TRBJ1-3	TRBV18	TGTGCCAGCTCAACGGACAGGGACAGGGGCTCTGGAAACACCATATATTTT	CASSTDRDRGSGNTIYF
NA	NA	TRBJ1-1	TRBV19	TGTGCCAGTAGTCGTGGAGGGAAGGTAATGATGGCTTTCTTT	CASSRGGKVMMAFF
NA	NA	TRBJ1-2	TRBV29-1	TGCAGCGTTGAATCGACAGCTCCCTATGGCTACACCTTC	CSVESTAPYGYTF
NA	NA	TRBJ2-3	TRBV14	TGTGCCAGCAGCCAGCTACACCGGGAGAGAGGGACAGATACGCAGTATTTT	CASSQLHRERGTDTQYF
NA	NA	TRBJ2-7	TRBV24-1	TGTGCCACCCAAAAAGGGGGACACGACTCCTACGAGCAGTACTTC	CATQKGGHDSYEQYF
NA	NA	TRBJ2-7	TRBV30	TGTGCCTGGAGTGTAGGTACCACGGAGGAGCAGTACTTC	CAWSVGTTEEQYF
NA	NA	TRBJ1-2	TRBV12-5	TGTGCTAGTGGTTTCTCAGTTATGAGGGTTAATGGCTACACCTTC	CASGFSVMRVNGYTF
NA	NA	TRBJ2-4	TRBV18	TGTGCCAGCTCACTGGCCACAGGGATCCTTTACTTC	CASSLATGILYF
NA	NA	TRBJ1-4	TRBV2	TGTGCCAGCACATACCAGGGGTCCAGGGCAACTAATGAAAAACTGTTTTTT	CASTYQGSRATNEKLFF
NA	NA	TRBJ1-2	TRBV6-1	TGTGCCAGCAGTGACCTCAGTGGGCCCTATGGCTACACCTTC	CASSDLSGPYGYTF
NA	TRBD1	TRBJ2-2	TRBV24-1	TGTGCCACCAGTGAACCGCCCGGACAGGGGTCGAGCACCGGGGAGCTGTTTTTT	CATSEPPGQGSSTGELFF
NA	TRBD1	TRBJ2-7	TRBV6-5	TGTGCCAGCAGCCGGGACAGGGATCGGGTCGAGCAGTACTTC	CASSRDRDRVEQYF
NA	NA	TRBJ1-4	TRBV7-2	TGTGCCAGCAGCTTAAACAGACATGCAACTAATGAAAAACTGTTTTTT	CASSLNRHATNEKLFF
NA	NA	TRBJ2-7	TRBV15	TGTGCCACCAGCGGAAGGACTCTTGCCTACGAGCAGTACTTC	CATSGRTLAYEQYF
NA	TRBD1	TRBJ1-1	TRBV19	TGTGCCACTAACACATTACCTGGACAGGTTCGGATGAACACTGAAGCTTTCTTT	CATNTLPGQVRMNTEAFF
NA	NA	TRBJ2-3	TRBV15	TGTGCCACCAGCAGAGGGGAGAGTAGCGGTATGATCACAGATACGCAGTATTTT	CATSRGESSGMITDTQYF
NA	TRBD1	TRBJ1-4	TRBV3-1/TRBV3-2	TGTGCCAGCAGCCAAGGACAGGGAACTAATGAAAAACTGTTTTTT	CASSQGQGTNEKLFF
NA	NA	TRBJ1-6	TRBV6-1	TGTGCCAGCAGTGAAGCGGGAAAGGGAGCACCCCTCCACTTT	CASSEAGKGAPLHF
NA	NA	TRBJ1-1	TRBV10-3	TGTGCCATCAGTGAGTCCGGGGGGACTGAAGCTTTCTTT	CAISESGGTEAFF
NA	NA	TRBJ2-3	TRBV11-1	TGTGCCAGCAGCTCAGGGAGGATGGACACGCAGTATTTT	CASSSGRMDTQYF
NA	NA	TRBJ2-7	TRBV5-4	TGTGCCAGCAGCCCAGGCGGGGCCACCTACGAGCAGTACTTC	CASSPGGATYEQYF
NA	TRBD1	TRBJ1-1	TRBV6-4	TGTGCCAGCAGTGATTTTGACAGGGGCCCTTGGAACACTGAAGCTTTCTTT	CASSDFDRGPWNTEAFF
NA	NA	TRBJ1-2	TRBV6-2/TRBV6-3	TGTGCCAGCAGTTTTGAGGCGAGAGCCAGATCGTATGGCTACACCTTC	CASSFEARARSYGYTF
NA	NA	TRBJ2-3	TRBV27	TGTGCCAGCAGTTTACTGGTCAGGGGCACAGATACGCAGTATTTT	CASSLLVRGTDTQYF
few	NA	TRBJ1-5	TRBV7-2	TGTGCCAGCAGCTCCCTAGGGGTAAGTCAGCCCCAGCATTTT	CASSSLGVSQPQHF
few	TRBD1	TRBJ2-7	TRBV7-2	TGTGCCAGCAGACCTGATATTAGCCCCGGGACAGCCTACGAGCAGTACTTC	CASRPDISPGTAYEQYF
NA	NA	TRBJ1-4	TRBV29-1	TGCAGCGTTGAATGGGCCGAGCGGGAACCTGAAAAACTGTTTTTT	CSVEWAEREPEKLFF
NA	TRBD1	TRBJ1-1	TRBV3-1/TRBV3-2	TGTGCCAGCAGCCAAGATTTTTCGCACAGGGGGAACACTGAAGCTTTCTTT	CASSQDFSHRGNTEAFF
NA	NA	TRBJ2-7	TRBV28	TGTGCCGCTGGAGGCCCAATCAACTACGAGCAGTACTTC	CAAGGPINYEQYF
NA	TRBD1	TRBJ2-5	TRBV6-5	TGTGCCAGCCATCTAGGGGGCGGGTCGGAGACCCAGTACTTC	CASHLGGGSETQYF
NA	TRBD1	TRBJ2-7	TRBV28	TGTGCCAGCAGTCCGGGGGACAGGGGGTTCGAGCAGTACTTC	CASSPGDRGFEQYF
NA	TRBD2	TRBJ2-2	TRBV11-2	TGTGCCAGCAGCTCAAGAGGAGCGGGAGGGTCCGGGGAGCTGTTTTTT	CASSSRGAGGSGELFF